This is a list of T cell receptor beta chains from one sample in a study of glioma-infiltrating T cells. MiXCR, run by TCRdb on the multiplex PCR reads, gives a single entry per CDR3 protein. The repertoire includes approximately 120,000 distinct CDR3 sequences, 25% of them detected once, and about a third sits in the top ten. What was sequenced was glioma tissue, nonneoplastic brain tissue, or PBMCs (not recorded which). The receptors were sampled from a human donor with low-grade glioma or glioblastoma, undergoing nonglioma brain surgery, or in good health (not recorded which). The CDR3 runs from the conserved cysteine through the conserved F or W. The D gene is left open where the match is weak. Expanded clones get a size class; other rows say once, few or many, or leave the size out.

V gene	clone size	D gene	J gene	CDR3 DNA	CDR3 protein
TRBV5-4	NA	TRBD1	TRBJ2-6	TGTGCCAGCAGCTTGGGAGCCGGGACAGGGGTTGGATTAAACGTCCTGACTTTC	CASSLGAGTGVGLNVLTF
TRBV4-1	many	TRBD1	TRBJ1-1	TGCGCCAGCAGCCGATCCGGGACAGTGAACACTGAAGCTTTCTTT	CASSRSGTVNTEAFF
TRBV10-3	NA	TRBD2	TRBJ2-1	TGTGCCATCAGGCCCGGGGGGAGTGAACAGTTCTTC	CAIRPGGSEQFF
TRBV2	many	NA	TRBJ2-2	TGTGCCAGCAGTCCGGAAAGTCCCGGGGAGCTGTTTTTT	CASSPESPGELFF
TRBV30	few	NA	TRBJ1-1	TGTGCCTGGAGTGTACAAGGAAACACTGAAGCTTTCTTT	CAWSVQGNTEAFF
TRBV14	many	TRBD1	TRBJ1-1	TGTGCCAGCAGCCAAGCTGGCAGGGGGCCGCGTCGGGCTTTCTTT	CASSQAGRGPRRAFF
TRBV6-5	NA	TRBD2	TRBJ2-5	TGTGCCAGCAGTTACCCCAGACTAGCGGGAGGCCGAGAGACCCAGTACTTC	CASSYPRLAGGRETQYF
TRBV18	once	NA	TRBJ1-1	TGTGCCAGCTTACTGATTGTTCACATAAACACCGAAGCTTTCTTT	CASLLIVHINTEAFF
TRBV28	many	NA	TRBJ1-1	TGTGCCAGCAGTCAAATCCTCGAAGCTTTCTTT	CASSQILEAFF
TRBV7-2	many	NA	TRBJ2-5	TGTGCCAGCAGCACAAGCAGCCAAGAGACCCAGTACTTC	CASSTSSQETQYF
TRBV27	medium-sized	NA	TRBJ1-2	TGTGCCAGCAGTCTCAGGGAGAACTATGGCTACACCTTC	CASSLRENYGYTF
TRBV3-1	few	NA	TRBJ2-5	TGTGCCAGCAGCCAAGATAGAGCGGGCCAAGAGACCCAGTACTTC	CASSQDRAGQETQYF
TRBV30	NA	NA	TRBJ1-2	TGTGCCTGGAGTGTACGTCAGGGCCCCTACTATGGCTACACCTTC	CAWSVRQGPYYGYTF
TRBV13	many	TRBD2	TRBJ2-3	TGTGCCAGCAGCGGCCCGGGACTAGCGGGCACAGATACGCAGTATTTT	CASSGPGLAGTDTQYF
TRBV4-1	many	NA	TRBJ1-6	TGCGCCAGCAGCCAATCCCGCCCGGGGCTTTACGCAGCTTCACCCCTCCACTTT	CASSQSRPGLYAASPLHF
TRBV5-1	many	NA	TRBJ2-3	TGCGCCAGCAGCTTGGCAAGCCCCACAGATACGCAGTATTTT	CASSLASPTDTQYF
TRBV4-3	many	NA	TRBJ1-2	TGCGCCAGCAGCCAAGATATAGGCATCCAGGGGAGGGGCTACACCTTC	CASSQDIGIQGRGYTF
TRBV18	many	NA	TRBJ1-5	TGTGCCAGCGGACGGGTCAATCAGCCCCAGCATTTT	CASGRVNQPQHF
TRBV28	NA	NA	TRBJ2-1	TGTGCCAGCAGCATCCTGCGGGGACTTCTACAGGGTGCCAATGAGCAGTTC	CASSILRGLLQGANEQF
TRBV10-3	many	NA	TRBJ2-3	TGTGCCATCAATAGGGAGGTCACAGATACGCAGTATTTT	CAINREVTDTQYF
TRBV27	many	NA	TRBJ1-1	TGTGCCAGCAGTTTATCGGGGGGGGGGAACACTGAAGCTTTCTTT	CASSLSGGGNTEAFF
TRBV18	NA	NA	TRBJ2-5	TGTGCCAGCTCACCGGAAACAGTGAAAGGGACCCAGTACTTC	CASSPETVKGTQYF
TRBV6-1	many	NA	TRBJ2-5	TGTGCCAGCAGCTGGGAGGGGGGGACCCAGTACTTC	CASSWEGGTQYF
TRBV5-1	many	NA	TRBJ2-7	TGCGCCAGCAGCTTCTCTAGGGATCAGTCCGAGCAGTACTTC	CASSFSRDQSEQYF
TRBV28	NA	TRBD1	TRBJ2-1	TGTGACAGCAGTTCACCAACCGCGACAGGGGGCAATGAGCAGTTCTTC	CDSSSPTATGGNEQFF
TRBV6-2/TRBV6-3	many	NA	TRBJ1-1	TGTGCCAGCAGCCTCCGCTCTGAAGCTTTCTTT	CASSLRSEAFF
TRBV29-1	NA	NA	TRBJ1-5	TGCAGCGTTGCTAAGGGGTATAGCAATCAGCCCCAGCATTTT	CSVAKGYSNQPQHF
TRBV5-1	NA	NA	TRBJ2-5	TGCGCCAGCAGCTTGGACGAACGGGGGGAGACCCAGTACTTC	CASSLDERGETQYF
TRBV19	NA	TRBD1	TRBJ2-1	TGTGCCAGTATCTTGACAAATACAGGGGTCCAGTTCTTC	CASILTNTGVQFF
TRBV7-9	many	NA	TRBJ2-7	TGTGCCAGCCGAAGCGGAGCCTACGAGCAGTACTTC	CASRSGAYEQYF
TRBV5-1	many	NA	TRBJ2-3	TGCGCCAGCAGCTCGCCAGACAGCACAGATACGCAGTATTTT	CASSSPDSTDTQYF
TRBV5-4	many	NA	TRBJ2-5	TGTGCCAGCAGCTTAAGTCTCGGGGGCCAAGAGACCCAGTACTTC	CASSLSLGGQETQYF